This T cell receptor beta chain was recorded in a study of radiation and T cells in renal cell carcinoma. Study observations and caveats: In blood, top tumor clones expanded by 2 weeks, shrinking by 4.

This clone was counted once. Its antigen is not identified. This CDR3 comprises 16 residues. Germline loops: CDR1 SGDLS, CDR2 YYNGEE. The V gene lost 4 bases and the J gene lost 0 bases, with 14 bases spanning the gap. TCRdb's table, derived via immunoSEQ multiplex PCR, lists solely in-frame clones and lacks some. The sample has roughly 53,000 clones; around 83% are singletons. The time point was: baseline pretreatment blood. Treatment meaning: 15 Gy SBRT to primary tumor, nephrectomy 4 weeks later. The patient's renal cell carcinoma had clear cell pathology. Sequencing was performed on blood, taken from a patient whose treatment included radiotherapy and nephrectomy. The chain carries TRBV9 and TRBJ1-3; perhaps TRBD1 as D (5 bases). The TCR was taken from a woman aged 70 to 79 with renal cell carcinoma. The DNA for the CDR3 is TGTGCCAGCAGCCCCCGGAGGGGATTCTCTGGAAACACCATATATTTT. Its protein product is CASSPRRGFSGNTIYF.